Listed here are 9 T cell receptor beta chains from one sample, sequenced in a study of PD-L1 blockade in urothelial cancer (dated by TCRdb to about 2017). Read against the paper, the sample's time point label means: pretreatment peripheral blood. The library was built by means of the immunoSEQ multiplex PCR assay. Imported from immuneACCESS, the table was reduced by TCRdb to in-frame sequences with V and J called. These copies leave out some clones; in studies compared against another copy, an unresolved V gene accounts for under half, and the cause of the remainder is not known. The sample records 90,000 or so clones, almost 90% of which are singletons. Around 1.5% of the sample lies in the top ten. This specimen was PBMCs, taken around atezolizumab (anti-PD-L1) treatment. The receptor set was obtained from a man aged 60 to 75 with urothelial cancer.

Worth noting for this clone: A read error may account for a junction end that differs from germline. The chain links TRBV4-1 to TRBJ1-5; no definite D call. The CDR3 consists of 17 residues. Germline CDR1 MGHRA, CDR2 YSYEKL. Here the CDR3 DNA reads TGCGCCAGCAACCAAGATGGTGCAGGTTCGGGCAATCAGCCCCAGCATTTT. The encoded protein is CASNQDGAGSGNQPQHF.

The chain uses TRBV19 and TRBJ2-1, with D perhaps matching TRBD1 (6 bases). The CDR3 length is 13 residues. CDR1 is LNHDA and CDR2 is SQIVND in the germline V gene (reference sequence). V lost 10 bases and J 7 bases, leaving 17 bases between the germline ends. In nucleotides, the CDR3 is TGTGCCACCCATGACCGGGACAATAATGAGCAGTTCTTC. Its translation is CATHDRDNNEQFF.

The chain combines TRBV30 with TRBJ2-6; no clear D. The V gene lost 2 bases and the J gene lost 0 bases, with 5 bases spanning the gap. Germline V gene lookup returns CDR1 GTSNPN and CDR2 SVGIG (reference sequence). The CDR3 runs to 14 residues. The CDR3 region is CAWSFGSGANVLTF. The CDR3 coding sequence is TGTGCCTGGAGTTTCGGCTCTGGGGCCAACGTCCTGACTTTC.

This chain uses TRBV28 with TRBJ2-5; possible D gene TRBD2, 6 bases. The CDR3 consists of 15 residues. The germline V gene has CDR1 MDHEN and CDR2 SYDVKM. V shed 4 bases and J shed 1 base, with 13 bases lying between them. The CDR3 nucleotides are TGTGCCAGCAGTTCCCCAAGGCGGGGCCAAGAGACCCAGTACTTC. The encoded protein is CASSSPRRGQETQYF.

The chain joins TRBV28 to TRBJ2-3, with D tentatively TRBD2 (6 bases). Trimming left V 5 bases short and J 2 bases short, with 20 bases between. There are 17 residues in the CDR3. Germline CDR1 and CDR2: MDHEN and SYDVKM. This chain's CDR3 is CASSPSGYTHITDTQYF. The CDR3 DNA reads as TGTGCCAGCAGTCCAAGCGGGTACACCCACATCACAGATACGCAGTATTTT.

The chain recombines TRBV4-1 with TRBJ2-1; 7 bases line up with TRBD2. With 0 bases clipped from V and 8 bases from J, the junction kept 13 bases outside the gene matches. The CDR3 has 17 amino acids. Germline V gene lookup returns CDR1 MGHRA and CDR2 YSYEKL. The CDR3 DNA sequence: TGCGCCAGCAGCCAAGAGCGGGGGAAGAACAATTCTTATGAGCAGTTCTTC. Its translation: CASSQERGKNNSYEQFF.

The genes are TRBV7-2 and TRBJ2-7, with 10 bases lining up with TRBD2. The CDR3 spans 16 residues. Per germline, CDR1 SGHTA and CDR2 FQGNSA. The V gene end was trimmed by 0 bases and the J gene end by 0 bases; junction bases not matched to a gene: 2. DNA of the CDR3: TGTGCCAGCAGCTTAGCAGCTAGCGGGAGCTCCTACGAGCAGTACTTC. Its protein is CASSLAASGSSYEQYF.

The chain couples TRBV7-2 to TRBJ1-4, with 7 nucleotides matching TRBD1. CDR1 and CDR2 (germline): SGHTA, FQGNSA. The V segment lost 1 base and the J segment 3 bases; nucleotides outside the gene matches: 2. The CDR3 covers 15 residues. CDR3 loop: CASSLVGGSNEKLFF. CDR3 sequence (DNA): TGTGCCAGCAGCTTAGTAGGGGGCTCTAATGAAAAACTGTTTTTT.

The CDR3 DNA is TGTGCCAGCAGCCGAGACACGGGGGGCTACACCTTC. Its translation is CASSRDTGGYTF. This chain connects TRBV5-6 to TRBJ1-2; D is undetermined. V shed 4 bases and J shed 8 bases, with 12 bases lying between them. From germline, CDR1 is SGHDT and CDR2 YYEEEE. The CDR3 is 12 amino acids.